This T cell receptor (beta chain) was documented in a study of blood T cell repertoires in COVID-19 (dated by TCRdb to 2020 to 2021). About the investigation overall: The collaborator samples originated in the United States, Italy and Spain and spanned the acute and convalescent phases of COVID-19. The material from the prospective study consisted of cDNA or gDNA derived from T cells, B-cell-depleted T cells, or PBMCs. The dataset comprised deeply sampled blood TCRbeta repertoires from subjects exposed to, actively infected with, or recovered from COVID-19. The repertoires were made available in a free public database intended to serve as a resource for research on the immune response to SARS-CoV-2. Samples came from the ongoing ImmuneRACE study (first 160 participants) plus 1,254 subjects from 6 global collaborators. Sample metadata almost always included a de-identified subject ID, COVID-19 status, age in years and sex. Where HLA class I and class II types were available, the types were taken from metadata supplied by the sample provider, not from assay-based typing.

The immunoSEQ Assay, a bias-controlled multiplex PCR, was used to amplify TCRbeta CDR3 regions from genomic DNA. The published analysis was carried out like this. Within the assay, amplification of reference gene primers was used to estimate how many nucleated cells each sample contained. To quantify the absolute abundance of each unique TCRbeta CDR3 rearrangement, sequence reads were collapsed and filtered. For each sample, productive Simpson clonality was calculated as the square root of Simpson's diversity index across productive rearrangements. The clones in this table, taken by TCRdb from immuneACCESS, are in-frame only. Not every clone is retained; where verified, under half of the shortfall comes from an unresolved V gene, and the cause of the rest is unknown. From that table come the V and J calls and clone size; the DNA was used to work out D and trimming. This sample is represented by 270,000 or so clones; approximately 89% of them were singletons. The ten largest clones add up to about 2.6% of the sample.

The CDR3 contains 16 residues, cysteine and phenylalanine counted. The CDR3 DNA has 48 bases and is translated from base 1. V is shortened by 4 bases, J by 5 bases, and the region joining them spans 18 bases. Sequences PRHDT (CDR1) and FYEKMQ (CDR2) are obtained from the germline V gene (reference sequence). About this clone itself: The specificity of this receptor is unknown. Base qualities are missing; no much larger clone stands one base away.

Participants in the prospective study were aged about 18 to 95 years, lived in more than 20 United States geographic areas, and enrolled through a virtual design. Cohort assignment in the prospective study relied on participant-reported clinical history from a screening survey and a study questionnaire. For ImmuneRACE Cohort 3, a participant was defined as recovered based on two consecutive negative NP/OP PCR tests, clearance by a healthcare professional, or resolution of symptoms. Each participant in the prospective study had whole blood, serum and a nasopharyngeal or oropharyngeal swab collected by mobile phlebotomists. Prospective study participants could optionally give additional blood draws and questionnaires over an approximately 2-month period. Before DNA extraction, prospective study blood samples were shipped either frozen or at room temperature. The full study reports these points: Clinical and demographic metadata were provided uncurated, with the amount varying by source and participant.

Sequencing was performed on PBMCs or T cells enriched from blood (not recorded which). This sequence uses TRBV13 and TRBJ2-1; matching of 6 bases hints at TRBD1 as the D gene. The receptor was derived from a woman in her late teens or twenties who had recovered from COVID-19. The DNA reads as follows: TGTGCCAGCAGCTCCTATAACAGGGTTAGGGACAATGAGCAGTTCTTC. Translated, this is CASSSYNRVRDNEQFF.